These 6 T cell receptor beta chains were sequenced from one sample in a study of graft-versus-host responses after intestinal transplantation. Method: immunoSEQ multiplex PCR; TCRdb's copy keeps in-frame clones and lacks some. The top ten clones hold roughly 18% of a sample with approximately 37,000 clones, about 90% of them seen once. Graft tissue was processed to release intraepithelial and lamina propria lymphocytes. Sequencing used ileum tissue, obtained 200 to 210 days after intestinal transplant. The receptors come from a human patient who received an intestinal transplant, so some T cells may come from the graft donor.

The gene calls are TRBV29-1 and TRBJ2-3; 8 nucleotides align to TRBD2. Trimming removed 1 base from V and 0 bases from J; junction bases left unmatched: 3. Germline V gives CDR1 SQVTM, CDR2 ANQGSEA. The CDR3 runs 15 residues. CDR3 DNA: TGCAGCGTTGAAGGGGCTAGCGGGAGCACAGATACGCAGTATTTT. It translates to CSVEGASGSTDTQYF.

This chain joins TRBV6-5 and TRBJ2-6; D is uncertain. In germline, CDR1 is MNHEY, CDR2 SVGAGI. The CDR3 spans 14 residues. V lost 5 bases and J lost 0, with 5 bases in between. DNA for the CDR3: TGTGCCAGCAGTCGGGTCTCTGGGGCCAACGTCCTGACTTTC. Translated, it gives CASSRVSGANVLTF.

This chain links TRBV5-5 with TRBJ1-5; possible D gene TRBD1, 5 bases. CDR1 and CDR2 from the germline V gene are SGHKS and YYEKEE (reference sequence). The CDR3 runs to 13 residues. Trimming pared 4 bases from V and 4 bases from J, leaving 9 bases between. CDR3 loop: CASSLSGNQPQHF. The CDR3 DNA is TGTGCCAGCAGCCTCTCAGGGAATCAGCCCCAGCATTTT.

The chain joins TRBV5-1 to TRBJ2-5; TRBD2 agrees at 7 bases. V dropped 0 bases and J dropped 5; count of bases not matched to a gene: 7. Germline loops: CDR1 SGHRS, CDR2 YFSETQ. The CDR3 contains 15 residues. The CDR3 is CASSLVAGVTETQYF. In nucleotides, the CDR3 is TGCGCCAGCAGCTTGGTTGCGGGGGTTACGGAGACCCAGTACTTC.

V gene TRBV7-8 combines with J gene TRBJ2-7, with 11 bases matching TRBD1. The CDR3 contains 14 residues. Germline V gene data show CDR1 as SGHVS and CDR2 as FQNEAQ. V was clipped by 6 bases and J by 1 base; unmatched bases: 2. CDR3 sequence reads: CASRGTGGSYEQYF. For the CDR3, the DNA is TGTGCCAGCAGAGGGACAGGGGGTTCCTACGAGCAGTACTTC. Supplemented by reference TRBV7-8 and TRBJ2-7, the full variable domain reads GAGVSQSPRYKVAKRGQDVALRCDPISGHVSLFWYQQALGQGPEFLTYFQNEAQLDKSGLPSDRFFAERPEGSVSTLKIQRTQQEDSAVYLCASRGTGGSYEQYFGPGTRLTVT.

The chain combines TRBV7-6 with TRBJ2-7; no clear D. V was shortened by 2 bases and J by 4 bases, with 12 bases between the two germline ends. The germline V gene encodes CDR1 SGHVS and CDR2 FNYEAQ. This CDR3 spans 14 amino acids. CDR3 DNA sequence: TGTGCCAGCAGCTTAAGTGGCAGCTCTTACGAGCAGTACTTC. Translation: CASSLSGSSYEQYF.